A single sample gave rise to the 17 T cell receptor beta chains below, sequenced in a study of blood T cell repertoires in COVID-19. TCRdb keeps only in-frame clones here, not all; method: immunoSEQ multiplex PCR. The sample consists of around 300,000 clones, under 90% of them appearing once. Sequences were obtained from PBMCs or T cells enriched from blood (not recorded which). The receptors originated from a woman aged 55 to 70 who had recovered from COVID-19.

The chain links TRBV7-9 to TRBJ2-6, with 8 bases identical to TRBD1. After removal of 10 bases from V and 3 bases from J, the junction contained 14 bases not matched to a gene. The CDR3 is made up of 17 amino acids. Germline V gene sequence: CDR1 SEHNR, CDR2 FQNEAQ (reference sequence). CDR3 protein: CATGTGASLSGANVLTF. In DNA form, the CDR3 reads TGTGCCACAGGGACAGGAGCTTCCCTAAGTGGGGCCAACGTCCTGACTTTC.

This clone has more than one count but fewer than ten. V is TRBV11-3 and J is TRBJ2-1; TRBD2 agrees at 9 bases. Germline loops: CDR1 SGHNT, CDR2 YENEEA. The CDR3 covers 16 residues. Trimming at V came to 0 bases and at J to 8 bases, leaving 8 bases not matched to a gene. The CDR3 spells CASSLDGREGSDEQFF. The CDR3, as DNA: TGTGCCAGCAGCTTAGACGGGCGGGAGGGCTCGGATGAGCAGTTCTTC.

This chain connects TRBV10-3 to TRBJ2-1, with D unclear. Between the trimmed V and J ends, which lost 3 bases and 6 bases, there was a span of 12 bases. From germline, CDR1 is ENHRY and CDR2 SYGVKD. The CDR3 loop spans 14 amino acids. The CDR3 nucleotides are TGTGCCATCAGTGATCTAGGTATTGGCAATGAGCAGTTCTTC. It is translated as CAISDLGIGNEQFF.

The V gene is TRBV21-1, the J gene TRBJ2-3; no DNA check was done on the table's D call, TRBD2. TRBV21-1 is shown as a pseudogene. The CDR3 is 13 residues long. CDR3 amino acids: CASTLNVTDTQYF. CDR3 in DNA: TGTGCCAGCACCCTAAATGTCACAGATACGCAGTATTTT.

V usage is TRBV12-3 or TRBV12-4 and J usage is TRBJ1-2; D remains ambiguous. The CDR3 loop spans 12 amino acids. The V gene lost 3 bases and the J gene lost 8 bases, with 10 bases spanning the gap. The CDR3 coding sequence is TGTGCCAGCAGTTTTTTTGGGAGCGGCTACACCTTC. Translated: CASSFFGSGYTF.

V and J are TRBV9 and TRBJ2-1, with TRBD2 matching over 7 bases. The germline gives CDR1 SGDLS, CDR2 YYNGEE. The CDR3 sequence is 14 residues long. Trimming took 4 bases from V and 7 from J; bases not matched to a gene: 8. This CDR3 is CASSSRTRINEQFF. CDR3 DNA: TGTGCCAGCAGCTCACGGACTAGAATAAATGAGCAGTTCTTC.

With regard to this clone: At the DNA level, this CDR3 is encoded by other sequences in the same sample as well. The chain couples TRBV20-1 to TRBJ1-2, with TRBD1 as a possible D gene (6 bases). The CDR3 is 11 residues long. The germline gives CDR1 DFQATT, CDR2 SNEGSKA (reference sequence). V was pared by 3 bases and J by 5 bases, with 7 bases between. CDR3 region: CSARDSYGYTF. CDR3 in DNA: TGCAGTGCTAGGGACAGTTATGGCTACACCTTC.

This clone was counted between two and nine times. This chain joins TRBV5-5 and TRBJ2-1, with 10 bases matching TRBD1. The CDR3 runs 16 residues. Germline V CDR1 and CDR2: SGHKS, YYEKEE (reference sequence). V was clipped by 5 bases and J by 9 bases; unmatched bases: 14. CDR3 residues: CASSYKIRDRGIEQFF. CDR3 DNA sequence: TGTGCCAGCAGTTACAAGATCCGGGACAGGGGTATTGAGCAGTTCTTC.

The chain has TRBV6-4 and TRBJ1-4; the D is unclear. CDR3 size: 13 residues. Trimming pared 3 bases from V and 7 bases from J, leaving 9 bases between. Germline V CDR1 and CDR2: MRHNA, SNTAGT. CDR3 coding DNA: TGTGCCAGCAGTGAGCAGGATGGTGAAAAACTGTTTTTT. Translated: CASSEQDGEKLFF.

This clone has a single count. This chain joins TRBV5-1 and TRBJ1-1; D unresolved. Deletions cut 4 bases from V and 0 bases from J, with 10 bases between. The CDR3 length is 14 residues. Germline assignment: CDR1 SGHRS and CDR2 YFSETQ. The chain's CDR3 is CASSPTGMNTEAFF. DNA of the CDR3: TGCGCCAGCAGCCCTACGGGGATGAACACTGAAGCTTTCTTT.

The genes are TRBV6-5 and TRBJ1-6; 10 bases align to TRBD1. After removal of 6 bases from V and 9 bases from J, the junction contained 2 bases not matched to a gene. Germline CDR1 reads MNHEY; CDR2 reads SVGAGI. The CDR3 totals 13 residues. This chain's CDR3 is CASRTGGPSPLHF. Here the CDR3 DNA reads TGTGCCAGCAGGACAGGGGGCCCTTCACCCCTCCACTTT.

The chain uses TRBV5-1 and TRBJ2-3; a possible D gene is TRBD2 (6 bases). The CDR3 spans 16 residues. Germline V gene lookup returns CDR1 SGHRS and CDR2 YFSETQ. V lost 1 base, J lost 1 base, and 13 bases lay in between. The CDR3 coding sequence is TGCGCCAGCAGCTTGTCCATCGGCGGGGGCACAGATACGCAGTATTTT. Protein product: CASSLSIGGGTDTQYF.

This clone was seen once. V and J are TRBV30 and TRBJ2-2, with 9 positions matching TRBD1. The CDR3 sequence is 15 residues long. CDR1 GTSNPN and CDR2 SVGIG come from the germline V gene (reference sequence). The V gene end was trimmed by 3 bases and the J gene end by 7 bases; junction bases not matched to a gene: 9. This CDR3 is CAWRGTGFYIGELFF. The DNA for the CDR3 is TGTGCCTGGAGGGGGACAGGGTTTTACATCGGGGAGCTGTTTTTT.

The genes are TRBV7-6 and TRBJ2-1; D remains ambiguous. Germline V gene lookup returns CDR1 SGHVS and CDR2 FNYEAQ. This CDR3 is built from 12 residues. Trimming cost V 5 bases and J 12 bases, with 14 bases left between them. In DNA form, the CDR3 reads TGTGCCAGCAGCCCCGCCCCCTCCGGGCAGTTCTTC. Amino acids: CASSPAPSGQFF.

The J gene is TRBJ1-2, the V gene TRBV9; TRBD1 aligns across 7 bases. The ends lost 2 bases at V and 6 bases at J; junction bases unmatched: 1. This CDR3 is built from 12 residues. CDR1 and CDR2 from the germline V gene are SGDLS and YYNGEE. CDR3 DNA sequence: TGTGCCAGCAGCGTGACAGGGAATGGCTACACCTTC. Amino acids: CASSVTGNGYTF. Variable domain in full (rest from reference TRBV9 and TRBJ1-2): DSGVTQTPKHLITATGQRVTLRCSPRSGDLSVYWYQQSLDQGLQFLIQYYNGEERAKGNILERFSAQQFPDLHSELNLSSLELGDSALYFCASSVTGNGYTFGSGTRLTVV.

The V gene is TRBV11-3, the J gene TRBJ2-3, with 8 positions matching TRBD1. Trimming removed 5 bases from V and 4 bases from J; junction bases left unmatched: 14. Per the germline V gene, CDR1 is SGHNT and CDR2 is YENEEA. This CDR3 contains 17 residues. CDR3 loop: CASSARIGGTGPDTQYF. The CDR3 DNA sequence: TGTGCCAGCAGCGCACGTATTGGCGGGACAGGCCCAGATACGCAGTATTTT.

The J gene is TRBJ1-1, the V gene TRBV5-4; D is possibly TRBD1 (6 bases). This CDR3 has 16 residues. CDR1 SGHNT and CDR2 YYREEE come from the germline V gene (reference sequence). The ends were cut back, 4 bases at V and 1 base at J, with 17 bases in the middle. The CDR3 is CASSPRQATKNTEAFF. CDR3 coding DNA: TGTGCCAGCAGCCCCAGACAGGCCACTAAGAACACTGAAGCTTTCTTT.